The T cell receptor beta chain described here comes from a study of cytomegalovirus exposure and HLA in healthy donors. Study results and limitations: An Asian-associated ancestry cluster reportedly showed fewer N-insertions than the roughly 700-donor mean in a later analysis. Later on, an analysis tied about 17,000 TCR beta sequences to HLA alleles at 0.05 false discovery rate. A missense DCLRE1C variant was associated with V- and J-gene trimming of TCR beta chains in a later analysis, and an independent cohort replicated the association. Sequencing artifact likely explains a cluster of highly shared sequence variants.

Notes on this clone: No antigen is known for it.

The PCR was carried out with 60 Vbeta primers and 13 Jbeta primers. Clones were sequenced by immunoSEQ multiplex PCR, and TCRdb holds only the in-frame ones, with some missing. Seen here are some 250,000 clones, about four fifths observed once, and the top ten hold 5% to 6.5%. The TCR comes from a woman in her thirties or forties in good health and CMV-seropositive. The sequencing input was PBMCs.

The chain's CDR3 is CASSLGPLAGRTDTQYF. DNA of the CDR3: TGCGCCAGCAGCTTGGGACCATTAGCGGGACGCACAGATACGCAGTATTTT. The rearrangement links TRBV5-1 to TRBJ2-3; TRBD2 matches at 8 bases. Looked up from germline, CDR1 is SGHRS and CDR2 is YFSETQ. V was clipped by 0 bases and J by 1 base; unmatched bases: 7. The CDR3 totals 17 residues. Looking up the rest from reference TRBV5-1 and TRBJ2-3 gives the full variable domain: KAGVTQTPRYLIKTRGQQVTLSCSPISGHRSVSWYQQTPGQGLQFLFEYFSETQRNKGNFPGRFSGRQFSNSRSEMNVSTLELGDSALYLCASSLGPLAGRTDTQYFGPGTRLTVL.